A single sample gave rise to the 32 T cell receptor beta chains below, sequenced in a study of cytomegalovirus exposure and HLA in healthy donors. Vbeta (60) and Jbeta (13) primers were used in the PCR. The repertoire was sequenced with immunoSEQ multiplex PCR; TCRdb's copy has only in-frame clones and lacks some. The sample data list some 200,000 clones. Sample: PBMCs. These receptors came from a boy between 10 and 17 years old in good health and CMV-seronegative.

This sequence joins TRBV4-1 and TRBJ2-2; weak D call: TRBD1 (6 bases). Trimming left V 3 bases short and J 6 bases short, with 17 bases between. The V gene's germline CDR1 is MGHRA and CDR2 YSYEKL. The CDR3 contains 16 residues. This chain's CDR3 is CASSQRDNYAPGELFF. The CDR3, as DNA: TGCGCCAGCAGCCAGAGGGACAATTACGCACCCGGGGAGCTGTTTTTT.

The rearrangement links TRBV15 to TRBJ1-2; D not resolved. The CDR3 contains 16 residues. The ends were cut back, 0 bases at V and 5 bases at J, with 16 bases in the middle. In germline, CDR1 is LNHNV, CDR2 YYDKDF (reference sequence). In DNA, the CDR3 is TGTGCCACCAGCAGAGATAAGGAACTGTGGAGTTATGGCTACACCTTC. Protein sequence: CATSRDKELWSYGYTF.

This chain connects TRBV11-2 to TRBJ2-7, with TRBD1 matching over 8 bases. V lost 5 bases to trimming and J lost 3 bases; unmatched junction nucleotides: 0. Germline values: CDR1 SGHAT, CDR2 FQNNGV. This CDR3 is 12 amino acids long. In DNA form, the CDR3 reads TGTGCCAGCAGCGGACAGGGCTACGAGCAGTACTTC. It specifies CASSGQGYEQYF.

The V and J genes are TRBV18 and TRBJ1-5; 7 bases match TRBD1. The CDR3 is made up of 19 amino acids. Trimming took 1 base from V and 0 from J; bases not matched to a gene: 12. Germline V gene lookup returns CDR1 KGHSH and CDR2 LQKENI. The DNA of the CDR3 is TGTGCCAGCTCACCACGCGGGACAGTCACCTATTATAGCAATCAGCCCCAGCATTTT. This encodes CASSPRGTVTYYSNQPQHF.

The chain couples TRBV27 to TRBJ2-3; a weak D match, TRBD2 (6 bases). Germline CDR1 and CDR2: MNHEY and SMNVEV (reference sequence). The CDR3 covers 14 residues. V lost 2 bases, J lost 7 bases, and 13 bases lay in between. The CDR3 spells CASSLGGSPHTQYF. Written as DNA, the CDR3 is TGTGCCAGCAGTTTAGGAGGGTCCCCCCATACGCAGTATTTT.

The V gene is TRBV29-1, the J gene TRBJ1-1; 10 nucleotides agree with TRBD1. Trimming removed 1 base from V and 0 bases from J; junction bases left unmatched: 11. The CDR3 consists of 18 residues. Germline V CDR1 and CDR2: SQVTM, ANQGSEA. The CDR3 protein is CSVEGSWDRGDLNTEAFF. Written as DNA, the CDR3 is TGCAGCGTTGAAGGTTCTTGGGACAGGGGAGACTTGAACACTGAAGCTTTCTTT.

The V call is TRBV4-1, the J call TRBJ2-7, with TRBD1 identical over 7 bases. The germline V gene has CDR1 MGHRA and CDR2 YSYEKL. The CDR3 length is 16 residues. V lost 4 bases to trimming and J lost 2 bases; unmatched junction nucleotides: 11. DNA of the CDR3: TGCGCCAGCAGCCGATCTAGACAGGGATTAACCTACGAGCAGTACTTC. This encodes CASSRSRQGLTYEQYF.

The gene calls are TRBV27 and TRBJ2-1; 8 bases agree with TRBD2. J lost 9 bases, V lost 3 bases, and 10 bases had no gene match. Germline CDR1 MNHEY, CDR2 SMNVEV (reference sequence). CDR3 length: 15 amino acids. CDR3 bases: TGTGCCAGCAGTTTCACAGGGACGGGAGGGAGTGAGCAGTTCTTC. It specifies CASSFTGTGGSEQFF.

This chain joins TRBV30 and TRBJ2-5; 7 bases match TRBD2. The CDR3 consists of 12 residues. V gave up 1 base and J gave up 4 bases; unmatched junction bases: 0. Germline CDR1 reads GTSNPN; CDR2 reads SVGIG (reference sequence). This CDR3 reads CAWSGGGETQYF. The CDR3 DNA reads TGTGCCTGGAGTGGGGGGGGAGAGACCCAGTACTTC.

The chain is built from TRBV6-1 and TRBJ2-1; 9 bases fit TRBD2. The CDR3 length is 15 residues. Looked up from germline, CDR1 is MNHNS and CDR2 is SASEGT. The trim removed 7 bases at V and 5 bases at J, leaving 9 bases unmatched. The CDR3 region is CASNPPGLAHNEQFF. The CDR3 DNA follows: TGTGCCAGCAACCCTCCGGGACTAGCCCACAATGAGCAGTTCTTC.

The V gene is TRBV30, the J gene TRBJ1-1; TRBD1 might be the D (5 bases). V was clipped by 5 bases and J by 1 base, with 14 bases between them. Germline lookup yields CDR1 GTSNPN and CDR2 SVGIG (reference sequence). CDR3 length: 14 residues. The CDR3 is CAWGPGGGNTEAFF. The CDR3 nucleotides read TGTGCCTGGGGCCCCGGGGGTGGGAACACTGAAGCTTTCTTT.

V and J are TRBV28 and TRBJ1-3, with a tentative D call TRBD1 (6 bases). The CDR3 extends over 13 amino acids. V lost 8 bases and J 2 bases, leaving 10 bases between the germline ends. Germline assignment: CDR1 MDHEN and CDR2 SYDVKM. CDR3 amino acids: CASHRETGNTIYF. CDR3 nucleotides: TGTGCCAGCCACAGGGAAACTGGAAACACCATATATTTT.

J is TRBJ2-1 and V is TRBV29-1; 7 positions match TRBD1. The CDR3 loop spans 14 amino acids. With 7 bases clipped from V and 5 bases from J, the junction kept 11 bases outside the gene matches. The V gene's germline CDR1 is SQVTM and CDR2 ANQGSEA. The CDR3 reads CSAVTGTENNEQFF. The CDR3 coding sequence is TGCAGCGCCGTTACCGGGACAGAAAACAATGAGCAGTTCTTC.

In DNA, the CDR3 is TGTGCCAGCAGTTTACGGTCGGTGGAGACCCAGTACTTC. Its translation: CASSLRSVETQYF. The rearrangement links TRBV28 to TRBJ2-5; D not resolved. Looked up from germline, CDR1 is MDHEN and CDR2 is SYDVKM. This CDR3 has 13 amino acids. The V end was cut by 2 bases, the J end by 5 bases, with 9 bases between.

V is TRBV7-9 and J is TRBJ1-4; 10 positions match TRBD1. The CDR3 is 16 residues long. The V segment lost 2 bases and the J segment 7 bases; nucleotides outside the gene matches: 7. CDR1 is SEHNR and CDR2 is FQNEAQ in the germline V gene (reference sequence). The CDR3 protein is CASSLSFGDRGEKLFF. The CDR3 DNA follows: TGTGCCAGCAGCTTATCTTTTGGGGACAGGGGTGAAAAACTGTTTTTT.

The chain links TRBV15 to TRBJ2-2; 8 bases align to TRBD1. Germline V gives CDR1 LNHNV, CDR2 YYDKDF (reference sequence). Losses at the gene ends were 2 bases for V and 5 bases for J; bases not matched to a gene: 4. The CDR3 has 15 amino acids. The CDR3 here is CATSRRTGWTGELFF. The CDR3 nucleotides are TGTGCCACCAGCAGAAGGACAGGGTGGACCGGGGAGCTGTTTTTT.

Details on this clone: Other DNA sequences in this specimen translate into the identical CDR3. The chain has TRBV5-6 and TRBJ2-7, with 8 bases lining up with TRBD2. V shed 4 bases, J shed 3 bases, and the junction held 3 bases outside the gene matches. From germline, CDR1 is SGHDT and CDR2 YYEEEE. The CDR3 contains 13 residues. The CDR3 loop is CASSPGRGYEQYF. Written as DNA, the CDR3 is TGTGCCAGCAGCCCCGGGAGGGGCTACGAGCAGTACTTC.

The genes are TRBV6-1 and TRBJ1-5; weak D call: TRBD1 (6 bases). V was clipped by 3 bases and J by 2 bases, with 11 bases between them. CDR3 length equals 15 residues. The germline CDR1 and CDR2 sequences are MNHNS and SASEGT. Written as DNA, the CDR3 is TGTGCCAGCAGTGACATACAGGGAGGCAATCAGCCCCAGCATTTT. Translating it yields CASSDIQGGNQPQHF.

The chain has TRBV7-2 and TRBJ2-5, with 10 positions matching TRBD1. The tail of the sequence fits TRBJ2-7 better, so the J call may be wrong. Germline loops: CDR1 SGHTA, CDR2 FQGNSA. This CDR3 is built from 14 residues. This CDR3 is CASSRDRGEYEQYF. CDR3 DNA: TGTGCCAGCAGCCGGGACAGGGGAGAATACGAGCAGTACTTC.

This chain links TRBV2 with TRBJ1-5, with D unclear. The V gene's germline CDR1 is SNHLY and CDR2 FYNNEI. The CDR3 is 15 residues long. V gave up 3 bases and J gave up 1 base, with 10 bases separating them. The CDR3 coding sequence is TGTGCCAGCAGTGAGGCGTTCAGGAGCAATCAGCCCCAGCATTTT. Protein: CASSEAFRSNQPQHF.

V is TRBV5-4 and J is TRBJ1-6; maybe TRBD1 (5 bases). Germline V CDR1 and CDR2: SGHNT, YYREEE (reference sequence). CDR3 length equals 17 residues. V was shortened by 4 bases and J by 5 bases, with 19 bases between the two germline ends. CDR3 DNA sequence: TGTGCCAGCAGCCACCCCCGGGGGGGGAATGATAATTCACCCCTCCACTTT. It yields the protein CASSHPRGGNDNSPLHF.

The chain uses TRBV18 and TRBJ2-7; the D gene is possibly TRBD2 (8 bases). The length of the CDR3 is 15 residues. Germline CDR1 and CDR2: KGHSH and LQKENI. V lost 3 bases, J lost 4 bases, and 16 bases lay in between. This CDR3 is CASSPDGRGRYEQYF. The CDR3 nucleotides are TGTGCCAGCTCACCGGACGGGAGGGGGCGGTACGAGCAGTACTTC. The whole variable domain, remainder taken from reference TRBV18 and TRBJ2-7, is NAGVMQNPRHLVRRRGQEARLRCSPMKGHSHVYWYRQLPEEGLKFMVYLQKENIIDESGMPKERFSAEFPKEGPSILRIQQVVRGDSAAYFCASSPDGRGRYEQYFGPGTRLTVT.

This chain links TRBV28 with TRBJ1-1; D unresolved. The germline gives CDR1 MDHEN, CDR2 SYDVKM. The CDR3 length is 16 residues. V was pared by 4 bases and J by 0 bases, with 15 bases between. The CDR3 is CASSSPARGMNTEAFF. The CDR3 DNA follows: TGTGCCAGCAGTTCCCCAGCTCGGGGAATGAACACTGAAGCTTTCTTT.

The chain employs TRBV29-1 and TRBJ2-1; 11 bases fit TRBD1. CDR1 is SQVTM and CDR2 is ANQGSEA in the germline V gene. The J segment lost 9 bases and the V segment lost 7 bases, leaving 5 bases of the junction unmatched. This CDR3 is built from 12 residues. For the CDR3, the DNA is TGCAGCGCTAGGACAGGGGGCGGTGAGCAGTTCTTC. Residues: CSARTGGGEQFF.

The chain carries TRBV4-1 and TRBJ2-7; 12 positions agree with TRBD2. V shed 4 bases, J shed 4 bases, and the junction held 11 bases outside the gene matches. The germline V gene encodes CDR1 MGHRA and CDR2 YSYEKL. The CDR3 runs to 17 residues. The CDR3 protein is CASSPHPTGTSGYEQYF. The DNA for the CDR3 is TGCGCCAGCAGCCCCCACCCTACCGGGACTAGCGGGTACGAGCAGTACTTC.

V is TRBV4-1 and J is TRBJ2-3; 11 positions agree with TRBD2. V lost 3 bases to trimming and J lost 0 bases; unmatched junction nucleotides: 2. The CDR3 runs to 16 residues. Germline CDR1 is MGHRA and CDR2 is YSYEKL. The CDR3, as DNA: TGCGCCAGCAGCCATGGGACTAGCGGCAGCACAGATACGCAGTATTTT. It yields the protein CASSHGTSGSTDTQYF.

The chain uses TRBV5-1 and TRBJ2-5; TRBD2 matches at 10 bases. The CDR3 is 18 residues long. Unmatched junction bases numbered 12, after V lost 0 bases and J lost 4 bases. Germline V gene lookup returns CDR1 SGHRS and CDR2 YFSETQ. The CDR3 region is CASSLVASGGRMGETQYF. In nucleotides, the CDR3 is TGCGCCAGCAGCTTGGTGGCTAGCGGGGGAAGGATGGGAGAGACCCAGTACTTC.

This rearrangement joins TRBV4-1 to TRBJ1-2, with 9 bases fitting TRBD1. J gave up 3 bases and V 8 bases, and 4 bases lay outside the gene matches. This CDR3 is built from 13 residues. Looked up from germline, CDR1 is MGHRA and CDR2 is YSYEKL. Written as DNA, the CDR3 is TGCGCCAGCTCCGACAGGGGGGACTATGGCTACACCTTC. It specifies CASSDRGDYGYTF.

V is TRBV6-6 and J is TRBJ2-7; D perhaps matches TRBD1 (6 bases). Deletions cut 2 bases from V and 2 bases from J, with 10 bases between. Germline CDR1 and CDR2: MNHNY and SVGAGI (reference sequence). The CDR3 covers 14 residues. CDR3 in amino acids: CASSYQGRAYEQYF. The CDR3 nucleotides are TGTGCCAGCAGTTACCAGGGGCGGGCCTACGAGCAGTACTTC.

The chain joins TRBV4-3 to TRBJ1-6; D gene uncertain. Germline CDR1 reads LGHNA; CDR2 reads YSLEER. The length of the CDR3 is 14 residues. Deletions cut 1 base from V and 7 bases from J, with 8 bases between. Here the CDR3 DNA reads TGCGCCAGCAGCCAAGTGAGCCCCAATTCACCCCTCCACTTT. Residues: CASSQVSPNSPLHF.

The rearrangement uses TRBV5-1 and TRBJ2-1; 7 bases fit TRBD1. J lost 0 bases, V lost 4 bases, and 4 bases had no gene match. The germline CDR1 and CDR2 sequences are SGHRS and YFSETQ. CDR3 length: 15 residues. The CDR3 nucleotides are TGCGCCAGCAGCAACGACAGGGTCTCCTACAATGAGCAGTTCTTC. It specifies CASSNDRVSYNEQFF.

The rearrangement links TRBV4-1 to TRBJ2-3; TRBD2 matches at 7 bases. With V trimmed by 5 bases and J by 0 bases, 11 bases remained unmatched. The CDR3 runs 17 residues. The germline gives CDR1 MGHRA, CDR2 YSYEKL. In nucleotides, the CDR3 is TGCGCCAGCAGCAAAAGCCCAAGCGGGGCAAGCACAGATACGCAGTATTTT. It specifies CASSKSPSGASTDTQYF.